This TCR beta chain came from a study of blood T cells in healthy people across ages. General observations from the study: With naive T cell percentage, TCR beta diversity showed a strong correlation.

Primed by a sample-barcoded 5' primer and a J-beta primer mix, a second PCR proceeded for 7 to 11 cycles. TCRdb reprocessed the 5' RACE reads via MiXCR and lists one record per CDR3 protein. Here the sample spans some 1.8 million distinct CDR3 sequences, 39% being singletons. Comment on this clonotype: Antigen: not known.

Donors gave about 10 milliliters of peripheral blood apiece. The clonotype was recovered from a human donor in good health. Sequenced material: blood.

CDR3 sequence (DNA): TGTGCCAGCAGTTCCCCCCCCCGCACAAGGAGACTAGGGGAGCTGTTTTTT. As protein: CASSSPPRTRRLGELFF. The chain combines TRBV27 with TRBJ2-2, with D possibly TRBD2 on 5 matching bases. Germline-derived CDR1 and CDR2 are MNHEY and SMNVEV (reference sequence). V lost 4 bases and J 8 bases, leaving 23 bases between the germline ends. There are 17 residues in the CDR3.